This record covers a single T cell receptor beta chain. Some clones are missing from TCRdb's copy, which holds only in-frame ones; the method was immunoSEQ multiplex PCR. The sample lists more than 95,000 clones; around 89% were seen once. The CDR3 length is 12 residues. Per germline, CDR1 SEHNR and CDR2 FQNEAQ (reference sequence). With 6 bases clipped from V and 5 bases from J, the junction kept 3 bases outside the gene matches. These data belong to a study of T cell responses to AZD1222 COVID-19 vaccine. The TCR originated in an adult in good health. The material was peripheral blood, obtained on day 0 of MenACWY control vaccination. V usage is TRBV7-9 and J usage is TRBJ2-7; 8 bases agree with TRBD1. In DNA form, the CDR3 reads TGTGCCAGCAGGACAGGGGCCGACGAGCAGTACTTC. Translation: CASRTGADEQYF. Drawing the rest from reference TRBV7-9 and TRBJ2-7, the complete variable domain is DTGVSQNPRHKITKRGQNVTFRCDPISEHNRLYWYRQTLGQGPEFLTYFQNEAQLEKSRLLSDRFSAERPKGSFSTLEIQRTEQGDSAMYLCASRTGADEQYFGPGTRLTVT.